This TCR beta chain was captured in a study of spatial heterogeneity in lung cancer. Study-wide background: Alpha-chain sequences were detected in numbers that were consistently lower than beta-chain sequences.

The study tagged each TCR cDNA molecule with a unique molecular identifier. From the 5' RACE reads, TCRdb called clonotypes with MiXCR, one entry per CDR3 protein. This table holds under 15,000 distinct CDR3 sequences, 5% to 6% found once. Time point specified: sample taken at primary tumor resection. Whole RNA was taken from tumor, nontumor lung or frozen PBMC; it was then sequenced unsorted. Samples came from roughly 72 TRACERx patients with untreated early-stage lung cancer. CDR3 length equals 17 residues. Germline V gene sequence: CDR1 DFQATT, CDR2 SNEGSKA (reference sequence). V lost 4 bases to trimming and J lost 3 bases; unmatched junction nucleotides: 15. This clonotype was seen ten or more times. Since the library was made to target alpha chains, this beta chain is a stray read and its abundance is not meaningful.

The origin of this receptor is a human donor with early-stage non-small cell lung cancer. This sequence joins TRBV20-1 and TRBJ2-3; 8 bases are a match to TRBD2. Sequencing used lung tumor tissue, obtained at surgery. CDR3 nucleotides: TGCAGTGCTACGGAACCCACGGGACTAGGAAGAACAGATACGCAGTATTTT. Translating it yields CSATEPTGLGRTDTQYF.